One and the same sample provided the 15 T cell receptor beta chains below, sequenced in a study of cytomegalovirus exposure and HLA in healthy donors. PCR was performed using 60 Vbeta and 13 Jbeta primers. The protocol was immunoSEQ multiplex PCR, while the TCRdb copy is restricted to in-frame clones and leaves out a portion. The sample lists some 96,000 clones; around 82% were seen once. The sample was PBMCs. Receptors were obtained from a woman aged 60-75 years in good health and CMV-seronegative.

The gene calls are TRBV5-4 and TRBJ2-2, with D perhaps TRBD2 (6 bases). Trimming cost V 5 bases and J 10 bases, with 15 bases left between them. The germline V gene has CDR1 SGHNT and CDR2 YYREEE (reference sequence). The CDR3 is made up of 13 amino acids. CDR3 nucleotide sequence: TGTGCCAGCAGATCATCCGGGAGCCAGGAGCTGTTTTTT. As protein: CASRSSGSQELFF. Together with reference TRBV5-4 and TRBJ2-2, the CDR3 gives the full variable domain: ETGVTQSPTHLIKTRGQQVTLRCSSQSGHNTVSWYQQALGQGPQFIFQYYREEENGRGNFPPRFSGLQFPNYSSELNVNALELDDSALYLCASRSSGSQELFFGEGSRLTVL.

V usage is TRBV7-9 and J usage is TRBJ2-5; 10 nucleotides match TRBD2. The germline V gene has CDR1 SEHNR and CDR2 FQNEAQ (reference sequence). The V and J ends lost 1 base and 5 bases, in that order; junction bases with no gene match: 10. This CDR3 spans 17 amino acids. CDR3 coding DNA: TGTGCCAGCAGCTTAGGGTGGGCTAGCGGGAGTCGTGAGACCCAGTACTTC. Amino acids: CASSLGWASGSRETQYF. The whole variable domain, filled in from reference TRBV7-9 and TRBJ2-5, reads DTGVSQNPRHKITKRGQNVTFRCDPISEHNRLYWYRQTLGQGPEFLTYFQNEAQLEKSRLLSDRFSAERPKGSFSTLEIQRTEQGDSAMYLCASSLGWASGSRETQYFGPGTRLLVL.

The gene calls are TRBV10-2 and TRBJ2-7; 8 bases map to TRBD1. Germline V gives CDR1 WSHSY, CDR2 SAAADI. Trimming at V came to 7 bases and at J to 2 bases, leaving 7 bases not matched to a gene. CDR3 length: 14 amino acids. CDR3 DNA: TGCGCCAGCACGGGCAGGGGGCTCACCTACGAGCAGTACTTC. This codes for CASTGRGLTYEQYF.

The chain has TRBV4-1 and TRBJ2-5, with 15 bases lining up with TRBD2. Unmatched junction bases numbered 4, after V lost 1 base and J lost 4 bases. Germline lookup yields CDR1 MGHRA and CDR2 YSYEKL. This CDR3 has 17 residues. The CDR3 coding sequence is TGCGCCAGCAGCCAAGTGGGACTAGCGGGGGGTCGAGAGACCCAGTACTTC. As protein: CASSQVGLAGGRETQYF.

The chain uses TRBV2 and TRBJ1-1; a possible D gene is TRBD1 (6 bases). Trimming left V 5 bases short and J 1 base short, with 11 bases between. The CDR3 length is 14 residues. Germline V gene sequence: CDR1 SNHLY, CDR2 FYNNEI. The CDR3 spells CASSREGENTEAFF. The DNA for the CDR3 is TGTGCCAGCAGTCGAGAGGGGGAGAACACTGAAGCTTTCTTT.

A few counts support this clone. This chain uses TRBV7-9 with TRBJ2-1; 8 bases align to TRBD2. CDR3 size: 15 residues. Germline lookup yields CDR1 SEHNR and CDR2 FQNEAQ (reference sequence). The V and J ends lost 9 bases and 5 bases, in that order; junction bases with no gene match: 12. CDR3 in amino acids: CASVIAGRGDNEQFF. The CDR3 DNA reads as TGTGCCAGTGTTATAGCGGGGCGGGGGGACAATGAGCAGTTCTTC.

The CDR3 reads CASSLQGDGYGYTF. The CDR3 DNA reads as TGTGCCAGCAGCTTACAGGGGGACGGCTATGGCTACACCTTC. V gene TRBV5-6 combines with J gene TRBJ1-2; TRBD1 matches 8 bases. V lost 2 bases to trimming and J lost 4 bases; unmatched junction nucleotides: 4. CDR3 length equals 14 residues. Germline CDR1 and CDR2: SGHDT and YYEEEE.

The genes are TRBV9 and TRBJ1-3; D ambiguous. The CDR3 is made up of 14 amino acids. Between the trimmed V and J ends, which lost 0 bases and 0 bases, there was a span of 4 bases. CDR1 SGDLS and CDR2 YYNGEE come from the germline V gene. The CDR3, as DNA: TGTGCCAGCAGCGTAGGTCGCTCTGGAAACACCATATATTTT. Translating it yields CASSVGRSGNTIYF.

V and J are TRBV7-9 and TRBJ2-1; 10 bases map to TRBD2. The CDR3 is 17 amino acids. Looked up from germline, CDR1 is SEHNR and CDR2 is FQNEAQ (reference sequence). V was clipped by 1 base and J by 1 base; unmatched bases: 4. CDR3 coding DNA: TGTGCCAGCAGCTTAGGACTAGCGGGCCGTTCCTACAATGAGCAGTTCTTC. Translated, it gives CASSLGLAGRSYNEQFF.

The chain recombines TRBV13 with TRBJ2-3; weak D call: TRBD2 (7 bases). There are 15 residues in the CDR3. Trimming cost V 5 bases and J 1 base, with 13 bases left between them. The germline V gene encodes CDR1 PRHDT and CDR2 FYEKMQ (reference sequence). In nucleotides, the CDR3 is TGTGCCAGCAGCCCCGGGGGGCGGGGCACAGATACGCAGTATTTT. It yields the protein CASSPGGRGTDTQYF.

The chain's CDR3 is CASSLGRVWQFSDTQYF. The CDR3 bases are TGTGCCAGCAGCTTGGGGCGGGTGTGGCAGTTCTCGGATACGCAGTATTTT. The chain joins TRBV5-6 to TRBJ2-3; TRBD2 is a possible D gene (5 bases). With 0 bases removed from V and 6 bases from J, the gap between germline ends came to 20 bases. Germline lookup yields CDR1 SGHDT and CDR2 YYEEEE. The CDR3 covers 17 residues. The whole variable domain, filled in from reference TRBV5-6 and TRBJ2-3, reads DAGVTQSPTHLIKTRGQQVTLRCSPKSGHDTVSWYQQALGQGPQFIFQYYEEEERQRGNFPDRFSGHQFPNYSSELNVNALLLGDSALYLCASSLGRVWQFSDTQYFGPGTRLTVL.

The chain links TRBV7-9 to TRBJ1-1, with a tentative D call TRBD1 (5 bases). Germline V gene lookup returns CDR1 SEHNR and CDR2 FQNEAQ (reference sequence). The CDR3 spans 15 residues. The V gene lost 1 base and the J gene lost 3 bases, with 12 bases spanning the gap. In DNA, the CDR3 is TGTGCCAGCAGCTTAGTTCAGGGCAGGTACACTGAAGCTTTCTTT. Translated: CASSLVQGRYTEAFF.

This clone was seen just once. The rearrangement uses TRBV2 and TRBJ2-5; no clear D gene. Trimming pared 1 base from V and 1 base from J, leaving 10 bases between. Germline CDR1 reads SNHLY; CDR2 reads FYNNEI. This CDR3 has 15 amino acids. The CDR3 spells CASSEGPASQETQYF. The DNA for the CDR3 is TGTGCCAGCAGTGAAGGTCCGGCTAGCCAAGAGACCCAGTACTTC.

The chain couples TRBV9 to TRBJ2-1; 7 bases line up with TRBD1. This CDR3 spans 14 amino acids. Germline V lookup: CDR1 SGDLS, CDR2 YYNGEE. Losses at the gene ends were 4 bases for V and 5 bases for J; bases not matched to a gene: 6. The CDR3 region has the DNA TGTGCCAGCAGCCCACAGGGGTTTGACAATGAGCAGTTCTTC. Amino acids: CASSPQGFDNEQFF.

The V and J genes are TRBV7-9 and TRBJ1-1, with D perhaps TRBD1 (5 bases). The CDR3 loop spans 13 amino acids. Germline CDR1 SEHNR, CDR2 FQNEAQ (reference sequence). Trimming stripped 5 bases from V and 5 bases from J, with 12 bases between. The CDR3 loop reads CASSQGVGTEAFF. As DNA, the CDR3 is TGTGCCAGCAGCCAAGGGGTGGGGACTGAAGCTTTCTTT. The complete variable domain, with remaining parts taken from reference TRBV7-9 and TRBJ1-1, reads DTGVSQNPRHKITKRGQNVTFRCDPISEHNRLYWYRQTLGQGPEFLTYFQNEAQLEKSRLLSDRFSAERPKGSFSTLEIQRTEQGDSAMYLCASSQGVGTEAFFGQGTRLTVV.